A selection of T cell receptor beta chains follows, all from one sample in a study of blood T cell repertoires in COVID-19. The assay was immunoSEQ multiplex PCR, and TCRdb's table has in-frame clones only and misses some. Of about 240,000 clones detected, 88% appear once; the ten largest clones hold around 0.8%. Sequencing was carried out using peripheral blood. These receptors originate from a woman aged 25 to 39 with acute or convalescent COVID-19. The CDR3 runs from the conserved cysteine through the conserved F or W. The order of the fields is J gene, D gene, V gene, clone size, CDR3 protein, CDR3 DNA. A D gene is named only where the DNA matches it firmly. Size is stated for part of the rows, as once, few or many counts, or as a class when the clone is expanded.

>TRBJ2-3|TRBD2|TRBV5-4|.
CASSSGVSGSVIGTQYF
TGTGCCAGCTCTTCTGGGGTTAGCGGGAGCGTAATAGGTACGCAGTATTTT
>TRBJ2-1|TRBD2|TRBV4-3|.
CASSQDGSGSSYNEQFF
TGCGCCAGCAGCCAAGACGGTAGCGGGAGCTCCTACAATGAGCAGTTCTTC
>TRBJ1-3|.|TRBV23-1|.
CASIREGFSGNTIYF
TGCGCCAGCATTCGGGAGGGCTTCTCTGGAAACACCATATATTTT
>TRBJ2-5|TRBD1|TRBV15|.
CATSSQGRPETQYF
TGTGCCACCAGCTCACAGGGGCGTCCGGAGACCCAGTACTTC
>TRBJ2-7|.|TRBV7-6|.
CASSLVMGRVGEQYF
TGTGCCAGCAGCTTAGTTATGGGCAGGGTGGGAGAGCAGTACTTC
>TRBJ2-5|.|TRBV27|.
CASSGDIQETQYF
TGTGCCAGCAGTGGGGACATCCAAGAGACCCAGTACTTC
>TRBJ2-3|.|TRBV7-9|.
CASSSITGGLAGTDTQYF
TGTGCCAGCAGCTCCATAACTGGGGGATTAGCGGGCACAGATACGCAGTATTTT
>TRBJ2-5|TRBD1|TRBV7-2|.
CASSRGQGRETQYF
TGTGCCAGCAGCCGCGGACAGGGGAGAGAGACCCAGTACTTC
>TRBJ2-7|.|TRBV9|.
CASSVGSRGAHEQYF
TGTGCCAGCAGCGTAGGAAGCAGGGGGGCCCACGAGCAGTACTTC
>TRBJ2-5|.|TRBV7-3|.
CASSPNHETQYF
TGTGCCAGCAGCCCAAATCATGAGACCCAGTACTTC
>TRBJ1-4|.|TRBV9|.
CASSVYGDVNEKLFF
TGTGCCAGCAGCGTATACGGAGACGTTAATGAAAAACTGTTTTTT
>TRBJ2-3|TRBD2|TRBV5-6|.
CASSLRFLAGDTQYF
TGTGCCAGCAGCTTGAGATTCTTAGCGGGAGATACGCAGTATTTT
>TRBJ2-1|TRBD2|TRBV5-1|.
CASSLPAGGGNEQFF
TGCGCCAGCAGCTTGCCTGCGGGAGGGGGCAATGAGCAGTTCTTC
>TRBJ1-4|TRBD1|TRBV6-2/TRBV6-3|.
CASSTGQGVDEKLFF
TGTGCCAGCAGTACGGGACAGGGCGTGGATGAAAAACTGTTTTTT
>TRBJ1-5|TRBD1|TRBV25-1|.
CASRGQGNQPQHF
TGTGCCAGCAGGGGACAGGGCAATCAGCCCCAGCATTTT
>TRBJ2-1|TRBD2|TRBV29-1|.
CSVADLADKPSNEQFF
TGCAGCGTTGCCGACCTAGCGGACAAGCCCTCCAATGAGCAGTTCTTC
>TRBJ2-7|TRBD2|TRBV5-1|.
CASSFSGSSYEQYF
TGCGCCAGCAGCTTTAGCGGGTCCTCCTACGAGCAGTACTTC
>TRBJ2-5|.|TRBV7-2|.
CASSTDGSVATQYF
TGTGCCAGCAGCACCGACGGGAGTGTAGCGACCCAGTACTTC
>TRBJ2-5|.|TRBV7-2|.
CASSLDWRETQYF
TGTGCCAGCAGCTTAGACTGGCGGGAGACCCAGTACTTC
>TRBJ1-1|.|TRBV6-5|.
CASRYLGQNTEAFF
TGTGCCAGCAGATACCTGGGACAGAACACTGAAGCTTTCTTT
>TRBJ2-2|.|TRBV4-1|.
CASSPTGEAGELFF
TGCGCCAGCAGCCCTACAGGGGAGGCCGGGGAGCTGTTTTTT
>TRBJ2-5|.|TRBV9|.
CASSETEGRYQETQYF
TGTGCCAGCAGCGAAACGGAGGGCCGATACCAAGAGACCCAGTACTTC
>TRBJ1-2|.|TRBV16|.
CASSPRGGANYGYTF
TGTGCCAGCAGCCCTCGGGGGGGTGCTAACTATGGCTACACCTTC
>TRBJ1-6|TRBD1|TRBV18|.
CASSQDRGSSPLHF
TGTGCCAGCTCGCAGGACAGGGGCTCATCACCCCTCCACTTT
>TRBJ1-1|.|TRBV28|.
CASSFQVRNTEAFF
TGTGCCAGCAGTTTTCAGGTCAGGAACACTGAAGCTTTCTTT
>TRBJ1-2|TRBD1|TRBV30|.
CAWRRQGGVGYTF
TGTGCCTGGAGGCGACAGGGTGGGGTCGGCTACACCTTC
>TRBJ2-1|.|TRBV5-1|.
CASSFSAAASNYNEQFF
TGCGCCAGCAGCTTCTCAGCGGCGGCCTCGAACTACAATGAGCAGTTCTTC
>TRBJ1-4|.|TRBV29-1|.
CSGTGSTNEKLFF
TGCAGCGGAACAGGGTCAACTAATGAAAAACTGTTTTTT
>TRBJ2-3|TRBD2|TRBV27|.
CASSLRGREQDTQYF
TGTGCCAGCAGTTTAAGAGGGAGGGAACAAGATACGCAGTATTTT
>TRBJ1-3|.|TRBV19|.
CASSIGGRSGNTIYF
TGTGCCAGTAGTATAGGTGGCCGCTCTGGAAACACCATATATTTT
>TRBJ1-2|.|TRBV10-3|.
CAISEGEYGYTF
TGTGCCATCAGTGAGGGAGAATATGGCTACACCTTC
>TRBJ1-2|.|TRBV3-1/TRBV3-2|.
CASSPGTTGGYTF
TGTGCCAGCAGCCCCGGCACCACAGGGGGCTACACCTTC
>TRBJ1-5|.|TRBV7-2|once
CASSPSPGSVIRPQHF
TGTGCCAGCAGCCCCTCCCCGGGAAGTGTTATTAGGCCCCAGCATTTT
>TRBJ2-7|.|TRBV9|few
CASSARGRDEQYF
TGTGCCAGCAGCGCCCGGGGAAGGGACGAGCAGTACTTC
>TRBJ2-1|TRBD1|TRBV19|.
CASSTIAADRGAYNEQFF
TGTGCCAGTAGTACGATAGCCGCCGACAGGGGGGCCTACAATGAGCAGTTCTTC
>TRBJ2-3|TRBD1|TRBV5-4|.
CASSAQGGSRTDTQYF
TGTGCCAGCAGCGCACAGGGGGGTTCGCGCACAGATACGCAGTATTTT
>TRBJ2-7|.|TRBV3-1/TRBV3-2|.
CASSHLSSYEQYF
TGTGCCAGCAGCCACCTGAGCTCCTACGAGCAGTACTTC
>TRBJ2-2|TRBD2|TRBV2|once
CASSPAGVSGELFF
TGTGCCAGCAGCCCAGCGGGAGTTTCTGGGGAGCTGTTTTTT
>TRBJ1-5|TRBD1|TRBV7-9|.
CASSPPGQSNQPQHF
TGTGCCAGCAGCCCGCCGGGACAGAGTAATCAGCCCCAGCATTTT
>TRBJ2-1|TRBD1|TRBV3-1/TRBV3-2|.
CASSPQPKMTGPRNEQFF
TGTGCCAGCAGCCCACAACCAAAGATGACAGGGCCCCGCAATGAGCAGTTCTTC
>TRBJ2-3|.|TRBV5-6|.
CASSLPGLGTQYF
TGTGCCAGCAGCTTGCCGGGACTCGGTACGCAGTATTTT
>TRBJ2-2|.|TRBV6-4|.
CASSESGEGGELFF
TGTGCCAGCAGTGAATCAGGGGAAGGCGGGGAGCTGTTTTTT
>TRBJ2-7|.|TRBV28|.
CASSPNPRLGALSYEQYF
TGTGCCAGCAGTCCCAACCCCCGACTAGGGGCCCTCTCCTACGAGCAGTACTTC
>TRBJ1-4|TRBD1|TRBV3-1/TRBV3-2|.
CASSPDAGGNEKLFF
TGTGCCAGCAGCCCCGATGCAGGGGGGAATGAAAAACTGTTTTTT
>TRBJ2-1|.|TRBV28|.
CASRGGAHNEQFF
TGTGCCAGCAGGGGCGGGGCCCACAATGAGCAGTTCTTC
>TRBJ2-3|.|TRBV5-1|.
CVSSALSPDTDTQYF
TGCGTGTCCTCTGCGCTTTCCCCCGACACAGATACGCAGTATTTT
>TRBJ1-1|.|TRBV14|.
CASSQGAGLPNTEAFF
TGTGCCAGCAGCCAAGGTGCAGGGCTACCCAACACTGAAGCTTTCTTT
>TRBJ2-1|.|TRBV4-3|.
CASSQRRAGPYNEQFF
TGCGCCAGCAGCCAACGGAGGGCCGGTCCCTACAATGAGCAGTTCTTC
>TRBJ2-7|TRBD1|TRBV5-4|.
CASSSRDSSYEQYF
TGTGCCAGCAGCAGCCGGGACAGTTCCTACGAGCAGTACTTC
>TRBJ2-1|.|TRBV7-2|.
CASSLDRVRNEQFF
TGTGCCAGCAGCTTAGACCGCGTTCGGAATGAGCAGTTCTTC
>TRBJ2-7|TRBD1|TRBV6-1|.
CASSEGDSSYEQYF
TGTGCCAGCAGTGAAGGGGACAGTAGCTACGAGCAGTACTTC
>TRBJ2-5|.|TRBV14|few
CASSQFRETQYF
TGTGCCAGCAGCCAATTTAGAGAGACCCAGTACTTC
>TRBJ2-2|TRBD1|TRBV5-1|many
CASSRDRGFVPNTGELFF
TGCGCCAGCAGCCGGGACAGGGGGTTTGTCCCTAACACCGGGGAGCTGTTTTTT
>TRBJ2-3|.|TRBV11-2|.
CASSLAAGWADTQYF
TGTGCCAGCAGCTTAGCTGCGGGATGGGCAGATACGCAGTATTTT
>TRBJ1-4|TRBD1|TRBV5-1|.
CASSLDRGNEKLFF
TGCGCCAGCAGCTTGGACAGGGGGAATGAAAAACTGTTTTTT
>TRBJ1-4|TRBD1|TRBV2|once
CASSDRTGDEKLFF
TGTGCCAGCAGTGACAGGACAGGGGATGAAAAACTGTTTTTT
>TRBJ2-1|TRBD2|TRBV9|.
CASSAGTSGGGWFF
TGTGCCAGCAGCGCTGGGACTAGCGGAGGGGGGTGGTTCTTC